What follows are 26 T cell receptor beta chains derived from one specimen sequenced in a study of radiotherapy plus CTLA-4 blockade in lung cancer (dated by TCRdb to 2016 to 2019). The method behind the library was the immunoSEQ multiplex PCR assay. Held by TCRdb, this immuneACCESS table contains in-frame sequences only and omits some clones. Under half of the omission traces to an unresolved V gene where checked; the cause of the rest is unknown. The sample contains tens of thousands of clones, around 72% of them found a single time. In total, the top ten clones hold roughly an eighth of the sample. Sequencing used peripheral blood, obtained from a patient treated with radiotherapy plus ipilimumab. The source of these receptors is a human donor with non-small cell lung cancer that progressed on radiotherapy plus ipilimumab.

The chain joins TRBV27 to TRBJ2-3; 8 bases are a match to TRBD2. This CDR3 has 14 residues. J was trimmed by 5 bases and V by 8 bases; bases with no gene match: 9. CDR1 is MNHEY and CDR2 is SMNVEV in the germline V gene (reference sequence). The CDR3 nucleotides are TGTGCCAGCGGAGCGGGAGTTTTGTTAGATACGCAGTATTTT. Protein product: CASGAGVLLDTQYF.

This clone was counted a few times. CDR3 protein: CASSLFSGGAYEQYF. In DNA form, the CDR3 reads TGTGCCAGCAGCCTATTTAGCGGGGGGGCTTACGAGCAGTACTTC. V is TRBV7-8 and J is TRBJ2-7, with TRBD2 identical over 11 bases. Per the germline V gene, CDR1 is SGHVS and CDR2 is FQNEAQ. This CDR3 comprises 15 residues. Trimming removed 5 bases from V and 4 bases from J; junction bases left unmatched: 7.

As DNA, the CDR3 is TGTGCCAGCAGTCAAGGGGGTGAGAACACTGAAGCTTTCTTT. Amino acids: CASSQGGENTEAFF. The chain links TRBV28 to TRBJ1-1; weak D call: TRBD1 (6 bases). The CDR3 totals 14 residues. Trimming removed 5 bases at V and 1 base at J, with 11 bases between. Germline V CDR1 and CDR2: MDHEN, SYDVKM.

This chain connects TRBV28 to TRBJ2-4, with 8 nucleotides matching TRBD1. The germline gives CDR1 MDHEN, CDR2 SYDVKM. The CDR3 totals 17 residues. V was clipped by 6 bases and J by 0 bases; unmatched bases: 10. The chain's CDR3 is CASRSDRGLLAKNIQYF. In DNA form, the CDR3 reads TGTGCCAGCAGATCTGACAGGGGACTCTTAGCCAAAAACATTCAGTACTTC.

This clone was recorded once. The chain combines TRBV5-8 with TRBJ2-3; 13 bases agree with TRBD2. V dropped 3 bases and J dropped 2; count of bases not matched to a gene: 3. This CDR3 contains 16 residues. Germline assignment: CDR1 SGHTS and CDR2 YDEGEE. The CDR3 spells CASSWGLAGTTDTQYF. The CDR3 nucleotides read TGTGCCAGCAGCTGGGGACTAGCGGGGACCACAGATACGCAGTATTTT.

The chain combines TRBV28 with TRBJ2-7; D is perhaps TRBD1 (5 bases). This CDR3 region has 13 residues. CDR1 is MDHEN, CDR2 SYDVKM, per germline. V was trimmed by 6 bases and J by 0 bases, leaving 9 bases between them. CDR3: CASRTDLSYEQYF. In DNA form, the CDR3 reads TGTGCCAGCAGGACAGACCTCTCCTACGAGCAGTACTTC.

This clone was counted between two and nine times. The rearrangement uses TRBV10-3 and TRBJ2-7; D might be TRBD1 (5 bases). The CDR3 consists of 15 residues. V lost 1 base to trimming and J lost 5 bases, with 15 bases between them. Germline loops: CDR1 ENHRY, CDR2 SYGVKD. The CDR3 bases are TGTGCCATCAGTGAGTTGACAACGGACAAGAACGAGCAGTACTTC. Protein sequence: CAISELTTDKNEQYF.

The genes are TRBV6-6 and TRBJ2-2, with D perhaps matching TRBD1 (6 bases). Germline V gene lookup returns CDR1 MNHNY and CDR2 SVGAGI (reference sequence). Between the trimmed V and J ends, which lost 6 bases and 7 bases, there was a span of 12 bases. There are 13 residues in the CDR3. The CDR3 DNA reads TGTGCCAGCAGCACAGGGCCTTACGGGGAGCTGTTTTTT. This gives the protein CASSTGPYGELFF.

The rearrangement joins TRBV9 to TRBJ2-3; the D gene is possibly TRBD1 (5 bases). Trimming took off 3 bases at V and 0 bases at J, with 11 bases between the two ends. CDR1 is SGDLS and CDR2 is YYNGEE in the germline V gene. There are 15 residues in the CDR3. The CDR3 DNA follows: TGTGCCAGCAGCGCAGACAGTTACAGCACAGATACGCAGTATTTT. Its protein product is CASSADSYSTDTQYF.

The chain joins TRBV7-3 to TRBJ2-2, with 7 bases that match TRBD1. Germline V gene lookup returns CDR1 SGHTA and CDR2 FQGTGA. The CDR3 has 15 residues. The V gene end was trimmed by 6 bases and the J gene end by 0 bases; junction bases not matched to a gene: 4. CDR3 in amino acids: CASSRDSPNTGELFF. The CDR3 DNA reads as TGTGCCAGCAGTCGGGACAGCCCGAACACCGGGGAGCTGTTTTTT.

Only one count was recorded for this clone. The chain employs TRBV19 and TRBJ2-5; 7 bases are a match to TRBD1. The CDR3 totals 13 residues. The V gene end was trimmed by 6 bases and the J gene end by 4 bases; junction bases not matched to a gene: 5. The germline V gene has CDR1 LNHDA and CDR2 SQIVND (reference sequence). CDR3 in DNA: TGTGCCAGTAGCCGGGACAGTCGAGAGACCCAGTACTTC. It specifies CASSRDSRETQYF.

V and J are TRBV28 and TRBJ1-5; possibly TRBD1 for D (6 bases). CDR1 is MDHEN, CDR2 SYDVKM, per germline. V lost 3 bases and J 4 bases, leaving 16 bases between the germline ends. The CDR3 runs 16 residues. The CDR3 nucleotides are TGTGCCAGCAGTTTTGAGGCAGGGGCAAGGAATCAGCCCCAGCATTTT. As protein: CASSFEAGARNQPQHF.

As to this clone: The DNA is left out, because the CDR3 cannot be placed on it with certainty; the CDR3 is given as TCRdb lists it. The chain links TRBV2 to TRBJ2-1; the table names TRBD2, a call not compared with the DNA. Per germline, CDR1 SNHLY and CDR2 FYNNEI. The CDR3 is 14 amino acids long, termini counted. This chain's CDR3 is CASILGLAYNEQFF.

The chain recombines TRBV7-9 with TRBJ1-3; no firm D call. V lost 3 bases and J lost 0, with 9 bases in between. This CDR3 spans 15 amino acids. Germline values: CDR1 SEHNR, CDR2 FQNEAQ (reference sequence). The CDR3, as DNA: TGTGCCAGCAGCTTGTGGCGGCCCTCTGGAAACACCATATATTTT. It translates to CASSLWRPSGNTIYF.

J is TRBJ2-1 and V is TRBV6-5; TRBD2 agrees at 8 bases. Germline V gene lookup returns CDR1 MNHEY and CDR2 SVGAGI. The CDR3 length is 12 residues. V lost 6 bases to trimming and J lost 7 bases; unmatched junction nucleotides: 2. CDR3 nucleotide sequence: TGTGCCAGCAGAAGCGGGGGTAATGAGCAGTTCTTC. Translated: CASRSGGNEQFF.

The CDR3 spells CASIFGGGTYNEQFF. In nucleotides, the CDR3 is TGTGCCAGCATCTTCGGGGGAGGAACCTACAATGAGCAGTTCTTC. The chain links TRBV2 to TRBJ2-1, with D maybe TRBD2 (6 bases). Germline V CDR1 and CDR2: SNHLY, FYNNEI. The V end lost 7 bases, the J end lost 2 bases, and 15 bases lay between the germline ends. CDR3 length: 15 residues.

The chain couples TRBV7-2 to TRBJ1-2, with D perhaps matching TRBD1 (5 bases). Per germline, CDR1 SGHTA and CDR2 FQGNSA. V was trimmed by 3 bases and J by 2 bases, leaving 13 bases between them. There are 15 residues in the CDR3. The CDR3 loop reads CASSFSAKGNYGYTF. The CDR3 nucleotides read TGTGCCAGCAGCTTTTCGGCAAAGGGGAACTATGGCTACACCTTC.

On this clone: This sample includes further DNA sequences coding for the same CDR3. The chain combines TRBV27 with TRBJ1-1; possible D gene TRBD1, 5 bases. The CDR3 sequence is 16 residues long. CDR1 and CDR2 from the germline V gene are MNHEY and SMNVEV (reference sequence). V was cut by 7 bases and J by 0 bases, with 18 bases left in between. The CDR3 spells CASNRVGVRMNTEAFF. The CDR3 DNA is TGTGCCAGCAATCGGGTGGGGGTAAGGATGAACACTGAAGCTTTCTTT.

This clone appeared a few times. The rearrangement joins TRBV4-2 to TRBJ2-2; D is ambiguous. Germline V lookup: CDR1 LGHNA, CDR2 YNFKEQ. Trimming removed 0 bases at V and 4 bases at J, with 9 bases between. This CDR3 is 15 amino acids long. The CDR3 sequence: CASSQDAEITGELFF. In DNA, the CDR3 is TGTGCCAGCAGCCAAGACGCGGAGATCACCGGGGAGCTGTTTTTT.

This chain connects TRBV6-5 to TRBJ2-1, with a weak D call TRBD2 (5 bases). The CDR3 loop spans 13 amino acids. The germline V gene has CDR1 MNHEY and CDR2 SVGAGI. Trimming left V 2 bases short and J 8 bases short, with 10 bases between. CDR3 residues: CASSYRGQHEQFF. In nucleotides, the CDR3 is TGTGCCAGCAGTTACCGGGGTCAGCATGAGCAGTTCTTC.

In its sample, this clone was seen once. The chain uses TRBV4-3 and TRBJ1-5; D unclear. Trimming took 1 base from V and 7 from J, leaving 8 bases between them. The CDR3 runs to 13 residues. In germline, CDR1 is LGHNA, CDR2 YSLEER. CDR3 sequence (DNA): TGCGCCAGCAGCCAAGGTAACGGGCAGCCCCAGCATTTT. Protein product: CASSQGNGQPQHF.

The chain couples TRBV19 to TRBJ1-1; D remains unclear. Trimming took 7 bases from V and 4 from J, leaving 10 bases between them. CDR1 is LNHDA, CDR2 SQIVND, per germline (reference sequence). The CDR3 loop spans 12 amino acids. CDR3 DNA: TGTGCCAGTAATTACGGACGCACTGAAGCTTTCTTT. Protein: CASNYGRTEAFF.

The chain couples TRBV27 to TRBJ2-1; 8 positions agree with TRBD2. J was trimmed by 2 bases and V by 2 bases; bases with no gene match: 5. Germline assignment: CDR1 MNHEY and CDR2 SMNVEV (reference sequence). The CDR3 contains 16 residues. The CDR3 loop reads CASSLNGGGTYNEQFF. CDR3 DNA: TGTGCCAGCAGTTTAAACGGCGGGGGGACCTACAATGAGCAGTTCTTC.

This chain links TRBV2 with TRBJ2-5; no firm D call. This CDR3 has 12 residues. The germline V gene has CDR1 SNHLY and CDR2 FYNNEI. V lost 3 bases to trimming and J lost 4 bases, with 6 bases between them. The CDR3 sequence is CASSESRETQYF. The CDR3 region has the DNA TGTGCCAGCAGTGAGAGTCGAGAGACCCAGTACTTC.

The rearrangement uses TRBV28 and TRBJ2-1, with TRBD2 identical over 10 bases. The V gene's germline CDR1 is MDHEN and CDR2 SYDVKM. The CDR3 has 15 residues. With V trimmed by 6 bases and J by 7 bases, 9 bases remained unmatched. CDR3 protein: CASSFSGGARNEQFF. In nucleotides, the CDR3 is TGTGCCAGCAGCTTCAGCGGGGGGGCAAGAAATGAGCAGTTCTTC.

In this sample, this clone turned up once. The chain links TRBV11-1 to TRBJ2-7; 9 bases are a match to TRBD1. The V segment lost 5 bases and the J segment 6 bases; nucleotides outside the gene matches: 2. The CDR3 is 12 residues long. Germline CDR1 is SGHAT and CDR2 is FQDESV (reference sequence). The CDR3 loop reads CASSPDRGEQYF. CDR3 nucleotide sequence: TGTGCCAGCAGCCCGGACAGGGGCGAGCAGTACTTC.